This note documents a single TCR beta chain sequence. This entry comes from a study of blood T cell repertoires in COVID-19. Study in general: Samples of COVID-19 (acute and convalescent) were obtained from the United States, Italy and Spain. T cells, B-cell-depleted T cells, or PBMCs supplied cDNA or gDNA.

CDR3 length: 15 amino acids. CDR1 is MNHEY and CDR2 is SVGAGI in the germline V gene. V was cut by 4 bases and J by 2 bases, with 13 bases left in between. This table comes from immunoSEQ multiplex PCR, and its TCRdb copy is limited to in-frame clones, with some not included. The data contain around 140,000 clones, more than 70% of them singletons. The rearrangement uses TRBV6-5 and TRBJ2-3; D is possibly TRBD2 (7 bases). This TCR derives from a man in his fifties or sixties with acute or convalescent COVID-19. The sequencing input was peripheral blood. CDR3 amino acids: CASSLGGADTDTQYF. DNA for the CDR3: TGTGCCAGCAGTTTAGGGGGGGCGGACACAGATACGCAGTATTTT.